The clone carrying this TCR beta chain has just a few counts. Its specificity is not known. The source of the sample is a study of T cells in localized non-small cell lung cancer. General study findings and limits: Multi-region tumor sequencing was not done, so intratumor heterogeneity could not be excluded.

Method: immunoSEQ multiplex PCR; TCRdb's copy keeps in-frame clones and lacks some. Of 14,000 or so clones detected, roughly nine tenths appear once; the ten largest clones hold under 3%. V gave up 0 bases and J gave up 0 bases; unmatched junction bases: 9. Germline V gene sequence: CDR1 LGHNA, CDR2 YNFKEQ. The CDR3 loop spans 19 amino acids. This sequence originates from a man aged 35 to 69 with stage III lung adenocarcinoma. Sequencing used peripheral blood mononuclear cells, obtained before any cancer treatment. This sequence joins TRBV4-2 and TRBJ2-1; 9 nucleotides line up with TRBD2. In nucleotides, the CDR3 is TGTGCCAGCAGCCAAGATCACGGCGGGAGGGCCTCCTCCTACAATGAGCAGTTCTTC. Translated: CASSQDHGGRASSYNEQFF.